These 22 T cell receptor beta chains were all obtained from the same sample, sequenced in a study of CD8+ T cells in alopecia areata. Once RNA had been extracted, it was reverse transcribed into cDNA to act as the sequencing template. The data were produced by immunoSEQ multiplex PCR, yet TCRdb's version contains in-frame clones alone and is incomplete. This table holds 140,000 to 150,000 clones, approximately 50% found once. The sequenced sample was CD4+ T cells sorted from blood, obtained at week 0. The receptors shown here come from a human donor with alopecia areata.

The chain links TRBV5-1 to TRBJ1-5; 10 bases fit TRBD1. The germline gives CDR1 SGHRS, CDR2 YFSETQ. V dropped 4 bases and J dropped 5; count of bases not matched to a gene: 6. The CDR3 consists of 15 residues. The CDR3 DNA reads TGCGCCAGCAGCCCGGGACAGGGGAACCATCAGCCCCAGCATTTT. Translated, it gives CASSPGQGNHQPQHF.

This chain links TRBV7-8 with TRBJ2-7, with 7 bases that match TRBD2. The V segment lost 2 bases and the J segment 3 bases; nucleotides outside the gene matches: 4. Germline V gene lookup returns CDR1 SGHVS and CDR2 FQNEAQ. There are 14 residues in the CDR3. CDR3 nucleotides: TGTGCCAGCAGCTTAAAGGCGGGAGTCTACGAGCAGTACTTC. This codes for CASSLKAGVYEQYF.

The CDR3 DNA reads as TGTGCCAGCGAGGATTTCTATGGCTACACCTTC. It specifies CASEDFYGYTF. J is TRBJ1-2 and V is TRBV6-6; D gene unclear. CDR3 length equals 11 residues. Trimming removed 8 bases from V and 4 bases from J, with 8 bases in between. Germline V lookup: CDR1 MNHNY, CDR2 SVGAGI (reference sequence).

The chain combines TRBV30 with TRBJ1-1; TRBD1 matches at 7 bases. The trim removed 5 bases at V and 0 bases at J, leaving 3 bases unmatched. The CDR3 consists of 13 residues. Looked up from germline, CDR1 is GTSNPN and CDR2 is SVGIG (reference sequence). The CDR3 loop is CAWAGQVNTEAFF. CDR3 coding DNA: TGTGCCTGGGCAGGACAGGTGAACACTGAAGCTTTCTTT.

A few counts support this clone. CDR3 sequence reads: CAWSVGDTLNTEAFF. The DNA for the CDR3 is TGTGCCTGGAGTGTTGGGGACACCCTGAACACTGAAGCTTTCTTT. The chain is built from TRBV30 and TRBJ1-1, with D possibly TRBD1 on 6 matching bases. Trimming took off 0 bases at V and 0 bases at J, with 11 bases between the two ends. The V gene's germline CDR1 is GTSNPN and CDR2 SVGIG (reference sequence). This CDR3 spans 15 amino acids.

V gene TRBV2 combines with J gene TRBJ2-4, with unresolved D. With 8 bases removed from V and 5 bases from J, the gap between germline ends came to 10 bases. Germline-derived CDR1 and CDR2 are SNHLY and FYNNEI. The CDR3 is 12 amino acids. Here the CDR3 DNA reads TGTGCCAGCGCCCGGCGTGAAAACATTCAGTACTTC. Translating gives CASARRENIQYF.

The chain employs TRBV6-1 and TRBJ2-1; 7 bases agree with TRBD1. Looked up from germline, CDR1 is MNHNS and CDR2 is SASEGT. V was clipped by 7 bases and J by 7 bases; unmatched bases: 7. The CDR3 is made up of 13 amino acids. CDR3 sequence: CASTPVTGNEQFF. The CDR3 DNA reads TGTGCCAGCACTCCCGTGACAGGGAATGAGCAGTTCTTC.

The J gene is TRBJ2-3, the V gene TRBV4-2, with D tentatively TRBD1 or TRBD2 (5 bases each). V was pared by 4 bases and J by 5 bases, with 13 bases between. CDR3 length equals 14 residues. The germline gives CDR1 LGHNA, CDR2 YNFKEQ. The CDR3 sequence: CASSLFRAGDTQYF. Here the CDR3 DNA reads TGTGCCAGCAGCCTCTTCAGGGCGGGAGATACGCAGTATTTT.

The sample holds a few counts of this clone. V gene TRBV29-1 combines with J gene TRBJ2-3, with 7 positions matching TRBD2. CDR3 length: 13 residues. With V trimmed by 7 bases and J by 5 bases, 9 bases remained unmatched. Germline V lookup: CDR1 SQVTM, CDR2 ANQGSEA. The CDR3 region is CSASRGRGDTQYF. CDR3 sequence (DNA): TGCAGCGCTTCCCGGGGGAGGGGAGATACGCAGTATTTT.

This clone occurred a few times. The genes are TRBV6-6 and TRBJ2-1; tentative D call: TRBD1 (5 bases). The V gene lost 4 bases and the J gene lost 6 bases, with 13 bases spanning the gap. The CDR3 is made up of 14 amino acids. CDR1 and CDR2 from the germline V gene are MNHNY and SVGAGI (reference sequence). CDR3 residues: CASSFRRVPNEQFF. The CDR3 nucleotides read TGTGCCAGCAGTTTCCGCAGGGTCCCCAATGAGCAGTTCTTC.

The J gene is TRBJ2-1, the V gene TRBV5-6; no definite D call. The V and J ends lost 2 bases and 0 bases respectively, with 12 bases between them. CDR1 is SGHDT and CDR2 is YYEEEE in the germline V gene. This CDR3 comprises 16 residues. CDR3 sequence reads: CASSLAWTDSYNEQFF. CDR3 DNA: TGTGCCAGCAGCTTAGCTTGGACGGACTCCTACAATGAGCAGTTCTTC. Together with reference TRBV5-6 and TRBJ2-1, the CDR3 gives the full variable domain: DAGVTQSPTHLIKTRGQQVTLRCSPKSGHDTVSWYQQALGQGPQFIFQYYEEEERQRGNFPDRFSGHQFPNYSSELNVNALLLGDSALYLCASSLAWTDSYNEQFFGPGTRLTVL.

This chain joins TRBV4-2 and TRBJ1-5, with TRBD1 matching 7 bases. Trimming at V came to 5 bases and at J to 4 bases, leaving 11 bases not matched to a gene. Germline V gives CDR1 LGHNA, CDR2 YNFKEQ. The CDR3 has 16 residues. The CDR3 spells CASSEGDSGGNQPQHF. CDR3 sequence (DNA): TGTGCCAGCAGCGAAGGGGACAGTGGAGGGAATCAGCCCCAGCATTTT.

This clone was recorded a few times. V is TRBV19 and J is TRBJ2-1; TRBD1 matches 9 bases. Trimming removed 4 bases from V and 6 bases from J; junction bases left unmatched: 4. The CDR3 loop spans 14 amino acids. The germline V gene encodes CDR1 LNHDA and CDR2 SQIVND (reference sequence). The CDR3 bases are TGTGCCAGTAGTACGGGACAGGGCAGCAATGAGCAGTTCTTC. Residues: CASSTGQGSNEQFF.

This clone was seen a few times. The J gene is TRBJ2-5, the V gene TRBV29-1; the D gene is possibly TRBD2 (5 bases). V was trimmed by 3 bases and J by 2 bases, leaving 13 bases between them. Germline CDR1 is SQVTM and CDR2 is ANQGSEA. The CDR3 extends over 14 amino acids. As DNA, the CDR3 is TGCAGCGTTGATGGTAGGAGGCTTCAAGAGACCCAGTACTTC. Residues: CSVDGRRLQETQYF.

This clone was seen a few times. This sequence joins TRBV29-1 and TRBJ2-2; D is unresolved. Deletions cut 7 bases from V and 6 bases from J, with 9 bases between. The CDR3 contains 11 residues. Germline CDR1 and CDR2: SQVTM and ANQGSEA. CDR3 DNA sequence: TGCAGCGCGGGCCACCCCGGGGAGCTGTTTTTT. Protein sequence: CSAGHPGELFF.

The chain recombines TRBV28 with TRBJ2-7; 7 bases agree with TRBD1. CDR3 length equals 14 residues. Germline CDR1 MDHEN, CDR2 SYDVKM. V trimming: 4 bases; J trimming: 4 bases; junction bases outside the gene matches: 7. CDR3 loop: CASSSWDRQYEQYF. CDR3 DNA: TGTGCCAGCAGTTCTTGGGACAGACAATACGAGCAGTACTTC. The variable domain in full, completed from reference TRBV28 and TRBJ2-7, reads DVKVTQSSRYLVKRTGEKVFLECVQDMDHENMFWYRQDPGLGLRLIYFSYDVKMKEKGDIPEGYSVSREKKERFSLILESASTNQTSMYLCASSSWDRQYEQYFGPGTRLTVT.

This clone was counted between two and nine times. The chain employs TRBV7-3 and TRBJ2-7; D gene unclear. V was pared by 4 bases and J by 9 bases, with 19 bases between. Germline lookup yields CDR1 SGHTA and CDR2 FQGTGA. The CDR3 totals 14 residues. CDR3 sequence (DNA): TGTGCCAGCAGCTCCTCGAGGTGGGAAGATGTGCAGTACTTC. It encodes CASSSSRWEDVQYF.

There are a few counts of this clone. The rearrangement uses TRBV28 and TRBJ2-7; 8 bases are shared with TRBD2. Germline values: CDR1 MDHEN, CDR2 SYDVKM. V shed 6 bases and J 4 bases; nucleotides not matched to a gene: 17. CDR3 length: 17 residues. CDR3 bases: TGTGCCAGCAGCAGAACCTCGGCCGGGAGGGCGTTATACGAGCAGTACTTC. Its protein is CASSRTSAGRALYEQYF.

V usage is TRBV11-1 and J usage is TRBJ2-3; 7 nucleotides line up with TRBD2. The CDR3 runs to 17 residues. V shed 1 base, J shed 6 bases, and the junction held 13 bases outside the gene matches. Germline V gene sequence: CDR1 SGHAT, CDR2 FQDESV (reference sequence). The CDR3 region is CASSLVLAGAGMDTQYF. The CDR3 DNA follows: TGTGCCAGCAGCTTAGTTCTGGCGGGAGCGGGTATGGATACGCAGTATTTT.

The V and J genes are TRBV30 and TRBJ1-4; no firm D call. The CDR3 contains 13 residues. Looked up from germline, CDR1 is GTSNPN and CDR2 is SVGIG (reference sequence). Between the trimmed V and J ends, which lost 1 base and 8 bases, there was a span of 11 bases. The CDR3 region is CAWSGSVSEKLFF. In nucleotides, the CDR3 is TGTGCCTGGAGTGGGTCAGTATCGGAAAAACTGTTTTTT.

The gene calls are TRBV5-4 and TRBJ2-2; no clear D gene. Trimming took off 0 bases at V and 2 bases at J, with 2 bases between the two ends. The CDR3 sequence is 13 residues long. Germline CDR1 reads SGHNT; CDR2 reads YYREEE (reference sequence). The CDR3 is CASSLANTGELFF. DNA of the CDR3: TGTGCCAGCAGCTTGGCTAACACCGGGGAGCTGTTTTTT.

The J gene is TRBJ2-1, the V gene TRBV9; tentatively, D is TRBD1 (5 bases). This CDR3 has 14 amino acids. Trimming shortened V by 2 bases and J by 9 bases, and 15 bases separated the two germline ends. Germline CDR1 is SGDLS and CDR2 is YYNGEE. CDR3 sequence (DNA): TGTGCCAGCAGCGTTCAAGACAGCCTCGGTGAGCAGTTCTTC. Translation gives CASSVQDSLGEQFF.